The 19 T cell receptor beta chains below all came from one sample that was sequenced in a study of T cells after posttransplantation cyclophosphamide. TCRdb keeps only in-frame clones here, not all; method: immunoSEQ multiplex PCR. The table shows over 20,000 clones, with about 98% occurring only once. The sequencing input was naive CD8+ T cells sorted from PBMCs. These receptors all stem from a man between 40 and 49 years old in good health, CMV-negative, and a related stem cell transplant donor.

The chain is built from TRBV13 and TRBJ2-1, with 7 bases matching TRBD2. The trim removed 5 bases at V and 0 bases at J, leaving 10 bases unmatched. The CDR3 is made up of 17 amino acids. From germline, CDR1 is PRHDT and CDR2 FYEKMQ (reference sequence). CDR3 amino acids: CASSENSGFSSYNEQFF. CDR3 in DNA: TGTGCCAGCAGCGAAAATAGCGGGTTTAGCTCCTACAATGAGCAGTTCTTC.

The chain has TRBV7-6 and TRBJ2-5; the match to TRBD2 covers 9 bases. J gave up 5 bases and V 4 bases, and 11 bases lay outside the gene matches. The CDR3 sequence is 16 residues long. Germline loops: CDR1 SGHVS, CDR2 FNYEAQ. The CDR3 is CASSWTSESKGETQYF. CDR3 nucleotides: TGTGCCAGCAGCTGGACTAGCGAGTCGAAGGGGGAGACCCAGTACTTC.

The chain links TRBV11-2 to TRBJ2-3; 7 bases align to TRBD2. The CDR3 spans 19 residues. CDR1 is SGHAT, CDR2 FQNNGV, per germline. The trim removed 0 bases at V and 2 bases at J, leaving 14 bases unmatched. CDR3 protein: CASSLDLAGVEPDTDTQYF. The CDR3, as DNA: TGTGCCAGCAGCTTAGATCTTGCGGGAGTGGAGCCGGACACAGATACGCAGTATTTT.

DNA for the CDR3: TGCGCCAGCAGCTTGGGGGGGGGCACTGAAGCTTTCTTT. This codes for CASSLGGGTEAFF. This rearrangement joins TRBV5-1 to TRBJ1-1, with D perhaps TRBD1 (5 bases). Germline V gives CDR1 SGHRS, CDR2 YFSETQ. The CDR3 spans 13 residues. The V end lost 0 bases, the J end lost 4 bases, and 7 bases lay between the germline ends.

This clone was recorded only once. The J gene is TRBJ1-1, the V gene TRBV5-1, with TRBD1 matching over 10 bases. There are 16 residues in the CDR3. Germline V gene sequence: CDR1 SGHRS, CDR2 YFSETQ. With 4 bases clipped from V and 3 bases from J, the junction kept 9 bases outside the gene matches. CDR3 coding DNA: TGCGCCAGCAGCGTCCGGGACAGGGGTGTAGACACTGAAGCTTTCTTT. Its protein product is CASSVRDRGVDTEAFF.

This rearrangement joins TRBV10-2 to TRBJ2-1; D is possibly TRBD2 (5 bases). The germline V and J ends were trimmed by 3 bases and 3 bases, with 15 bases remaining between them. Germline V gene data show CDR1 as WSHSY and CDR2 as SAAADI. There are 16 residues in the CDR3. CDR3: CASSESSLMNYNEQFF. The CDR3 DNA sequence: TGCGCCAGCAGTGAATCTAGCCTTATGAACTACAATGAGCAGTTCTTC.

This chain uses TRBV4-1 with TRBJ2-3; a possible D gene is TRBD2 (6 bases). Germline loops: CDR1 MGHRA, CDR2 YSYEKL. The CDR3 length is 14 residues. Trimming removed 3 bases at V and 9 bases at J, with 16 bases between. The CDR3 DNA is TGCGCCAGCAGCCACGCCCTTGGGGAGGAGACGCAGTATTTT. Translation gives CASSHALGEETQYF.

The V gene is TRBV2, the J gene TRBJ2-7, with D hard to call. Germline loops: CDR1 SNHLY, CDR2 FYNNEI. V was clipped by 8 bases and J by 0 bases, with 8 bases between them. The CDR3 spans 12 residues. CDR3 coding DNA: TGTGCCAGCGCTGTGGCCTCCTACGAGCAGTACTTC. It is translated as CASAVASYEQYF.

The rearrangement links TRBV6-6 to TRBJ2-5, with TRBD1 as a possible D gene (6 bases). Trimming pared 6 bases from V and 4 bases from J, leaving 12 bases between. The germline V gene encodes CDR1 MNHNY and CDR2 SVGAGI (reference sequence). The CDR3 runs to 13 residues. DNA for the CDR3: TGTGCCAGCAGCGTGGGGGCGCCAGAGACCCAGTACTTC. Translation: CASSVGAPETQYF.

The rearrangement uses TRBV9 and TRBJ2-1; 8 nucleotides line up with TRBD2. Germline loops: CDR1 SGDLS, CDR2 YYNGEE. The CDR3 contains 14 residues. V lost 0 bases and J lost 11; bases outside the gene matches: 7. CDR3 nucleotide sequence: TGTGCCAGCAGCGTAGCTACGGGGGGGAGGAAGCAGTTCTTC. This sequence encodes CASSVATGGRKQFF. Complete variable domain (other parts from reference TRBV9 and TRBJ2-1): DSGVTQTPKHLITATGQRVTLRCSPRSGDLSVYWYQQSLDQGLQFLIQYYNGEERAKGNILERFSAQQFPDLHSELNLSSLELGDSALYFCASSVATGGRKQFFGPGTRLTVL.

The CDR3 loop reads CAWSVAADTQYF. CDR3 DNA: TGTGCCTGGAGTGTTGCAGCGGATACGCAGTATTTT. This chain links TRBV30 with TRBJ2-3; D is undetermined. The CDR3 is 12 amino acids. Deletions cut 0 bases from V and 6 bases from J, with 7 bases between. Germline values: CDR1 GTSNPN, CDR2 SVGIG (reference sequence).

The chain is built from TRBV4-1 and TRBJ2-5; 7 bases are a match to TRBD1. Unmatched junction bases numbered 20, after V lost 8 bases and J lost 5 bases. Germline CDR1 and CDR2: MGHRA and YSYEKL. The CDR3 is made up of 17 amino acids. CDR3 bases: TGCGCCAGCTCGAAAGTGGAGGCGAGGGGGCGCAGGGAGACCCAGTACTTC. Protein: CASSKVEARGRRETQYF.

The V call is TRBV2, the J call TRBJ2-1, with D tentatively TRBD1 (5 bases). The CDR3 covers 11 residues. Germline V gene sequence: CDR1 SNHLY, CDR2 FYNNEI. Between the trimmed V and J ends, which lost 4 bases and 9 bases, there was a span of 7 bases. DNA of the CDR3: TGTGCCAGCAGTGGAAGGGGTGAGCAGTTCTTC. It translates to CASSGRGEQFF.

The chain uses TRBV4-2 and TRBJ2-5; 8 bases align to TRBD1. The CDR3 contains 15 residues. The trim removed 1 base at V and 11 bases at J, leaving 12 bases unmatched. The germline gives CDR1 LGHNA, CDR2 YNFKEQ. In nucleotides, the CDR3 is TGTGCCAGCAGCCAAGGAGGACAGGGAGTTCGGGAGCAGTACTTC. It specifies CASSQGGQGVREQYF.

The genes are TRBV27 and TRBJ1-2; D not resolved. The CDR3 has 13 residues. Between the trimmed V and J ends, which lost 2 bases and 2 bases, there was a span of 6 bases. The germline CDR1 and CDR2 sequences are MNHEY and SMNVEV (reference sequence). The CDR3 DNA reads TGTGCCAGCAGTTTAGGACTAAACTATGGCTACACCTTC. It codes for CASSLGLNYGYTF.

This clone was seen only once. The V gene is TRBV5-5, the J gene TRBJ2-7; TRBD1 agrees at 11 bases. From germline, CDR1 is SGHKS and CDR2 YYEKEE (reference sequence). The CDR3 spans 14 residues. Losses at the gene ends were 2 bases for V and 3 bases for J; bases not matched to a gene: 1. Here the CDR3 DNA reads TGTGCCAGCAGCTTTGGGACAGGGGGCTACGAGCAGTACTTC. It codes for CASSFGTGGYEQYF.

CDR3 region: CASSQTGGYGYTF. In DNA form, the CDR3 reads TGTGCCAGCAGCCAAACAGGGGGGTATGGCTACACCTTC. The rearrangement joins TRBV14 to TRBJ1-2; TRBD1 agrees at 8 bases. V was clipped by 2 bases and J by 5 bases; unmatched bases: 1. Germline CDR1 and CDR2: SGHDN and FVKESK. This CDR3 spans 13 amino acids.

The chain carries TRBV10-3 and TRBJ2-7, with TRBD2 matching over 11 bases. This CDR3 has 17 residues. Germline CDR1 ENHRY, CDR2 SYGVKD. V lost 3 bases, J lost 3 bases, and 10 bases stayed unmatched. The chain's CDR3 is CAISDRYSGRAIYEQYF. The CDR3 DNA is TGTGCCATCAGTGACCGATATAGCGGGAGGGCCATCTACGAGCAGTACTTC.

The chain combines TRBV5-1 with TRBJ2-2, with TRBD2 matching over 7 bases. Germline loops: CDR1 SGHRS, CDR2 YFSETQ. The CDR3 covers 15 residues. V was pared by 3 bases and J by 1 base, with 3 bases of the junction left unmatched. The CDR3 protein is CASSWDYKNTGELFF. The CDR3 DNA follows: TGCGCCAGCAGCTGGGACTACAAGAACACCGGGGAGCTGTTTTTT.